This passage covers 18 T cell receptor beta chains from one sample sequenced in a study of blood T cell repertoires in COVID-19. Sequencing was performed with immunoSEQ multiplex PCR; in TCRdb, only in-frame clones are kept and a portion is missing. The sample has about 300,000 clones; about nine tenths are singletons. Sequencing was carried out using peripheral blood. All receptors derive from a woman aged 30 to 39 who had recovered from COVID-19.

The chain links TRBV19 to TRBJ2-3; TRBD2 matches 9 bases. This CDR3 spans 15 amino acids. Germline CDR1 reads LNHDA; CDR2 reads SQIVND (reference sequence). V was pared by 10 bases and J by 4 bases, with 12 bases of the junction left unmatched. This chain's CDR3 is CATPSRGGDADTQYF. The CDR3 nucleotides read TGTGCCACCCCGTCGCGCGGGGGGGACGCAGATACGCAGTATTTT.

The J gene is TRBJ1-2, the V gene TRBV5-4, with D possibly TRBD1 on 5 matching bases. Germline values: CDR1 SGHNT, CDR2 YYREEE (reference sequence). V gave up 1 base and J gave up 4 bases, with 14 bases separating them. This CDR3 spans 15 amino acids. The CDR3 reads CASSLIQVVSYGYTF. For the CDR3, the DNA is TGTGCCAGCAGCTTGATACAGGTAGTAAGCTATGGCTACACCTTC.

The V gene is TRBV5-1, the J gene TRBJ2-5; D gene unclear. Per germline, CDR1 SGHRS and CDR2 YFSETQ. The ends were cut back, 0 bases at V and 3 bases at J, with 9 bases in the middle. CDR3 length: 14 residues. CDR3 protein: CASSLVLQKETQYF. The CDR3 nucleotides read TGCGCCAGCAGCTTGGTACTACAAAAAGAGACCCAGTACTTC.

This rearrangement joins TRBV28 to TRBJ2-7, with 7 bases lining up with TRBD1. CDR3 length: 14 residues. V dropped 2 bases and J dropped 6; count of bases not matched to a gene: 7. Per the germline V gene, CDR1 is MDHEN and CDR2 is SYDVKM. The CDR3 is CASSLGRGRLEQYF. CDR3 in DNA: TGTGCCAGCAGTTTAGGTAGGGGGCGCCTCGAGCAGTACTTC.

This clone was seen a single time. The chain links TRBV5-5 to TRBJ2-7; a possible D gene is TRBD1 (6 bases). The CDR3 is 14 amino acids. V lost 2 bases to trimming and J lost 4 bases, with 13 bases between them. The germline V gene encodes CDR1 SGHKS and CDR2 YYEKEE (reference sequence). The CDR3 bases are TGTGCCAGCAGCTTTGGTGGGACAAAATACGAGCAGTACTTC. Translated, it gives CASSFGGTKYEQYF.

The chain links TRBV30 to TRBJ2-2; D may be TRBD1 (5 bases). The V and J ends lost 2 bases and 0 bases respectively, with 16 bases between them. The CDR3 consists of 17 residues. Germline values: CDR1 GTSNPN, CDR2 SVGIG (reference sequence). CDR3 sequence: CAWSLWGLETNTGELFF. The CDR3 DNA sequence: TGTGCCTGGAGTCTTTGGGGCCTAGAGACGAACACCGGGGAGCTGTTTTTT.

The rearrangement links TRBV6-5 to TRBJ1-2, with D possibly being TRBD1 (5 bases). The V gene lost 6 bases and the J gene lost 12 bases, with 11 bases spanning the gap. Germline lookup yields CDR1 MNHEY and CDR2 SVGAGI. The CDR3 runs 10 residues. The CDR3 spells CASRGRGDTF. CDR3 nucleotides: TGTGCCAGCAGGGGTCGGGGGGACACCTTC.

V is TRBV6-2 or TRBV6-3 and J is TRBJ2-1; 7 nucleotides align to TRBD2. Germline CDR1 and CDR2: MNHEY and SVGEGT. This CDR3 contains 13 residues. The V and J ends lost 5 bases and 6 bases, in that order; junction bases with no gene match: 4. The chain's CDR3 is CASSLAESNEQFF. The CDR3, as DNA: TGTGCCAGCAGTCTAGCGGAATCCAATGAGCAGTTCTTC.

This clone was seen only once. The J gene is TRBJ1-3, the V gene TRBV28; no clear D. V lost 2 bases and J 1 base, leaving 6 bases between the germline ends. CDR3 length: 14 amino acids. The germline CDR1 and CDR2 sequences are MDHEN and SYDVKM. The CDR3 loop reads CASSLVQSGNTIYF. The CDR3, as DNA: TGTGCCAGCAGTTTAGTTCAGTCTGGAAACACCATATATTTT.

This sequence joins TRBV29-1 and TRBJ2-4; unclear D gene. Germline V CDR1 and CDR2: SQVTM, ANQGSEA. This CDR3 spans 13 amino acids. V lost 1 base and J lost 6, with 10 bases in between. CDR3 residues: CSVEGQSGNIQYF. Written as DNA, the CDR3 is TGCAGCGTTGAAGGACAATCAGGAAACATTCAGTACTTC.

As to this clone: The sample holds other DNA sequences that translate to the same CDR3. The V call is TRBV12-5, the J call TRBJ2-3; D is unclear. This CDR3 spans 13 amino acids. CDR1 LGHNT and CDR2 FRNRAP come from the germline V gene. V lost 6 bases, J lost 3 bases, and 10 bases lay in between. CDR3 nucleotides: TGTGCTAGTGGCTTGTCCGGGACAGATACGCAGTATTTT. Translating gives CASGLSGTDTQYF.

The chain has TRBV9 and TRBJ1-5; weak D call: TRBD1 (6 bases). Germline CDR1 SGDLS, CDR2 YYNGEE. V shed 4 bases and J shed 0 bases, with 32 bases lying between them. The CDR3 runs to 22 residues. CDR3 loop: CASSPSNPNVGGADYSNQPQHF. In DNA form, the CDR3 reads TGTGCCAGCAGCCCCAGCAATCCCAACGTCGGGGGGGCCGATTATAGCAATCAGCCCCAGCATTTT.

This chain joins TRBV15 and TRBJ2-2, with D maybe TRBD1 (6 bases). Germline values: CDR1 LNHNV, CDR2 YYDKDF (reference sequence). Between the trimmed V and J ends, which lost 3 bases and 5 bases, there was a span of 7 bases. CDR3 length equals 13 residues. CDR3 nucleotide sequence: TGTGCCACCAGCAGGGACAGAACCGGGGAGCTGTTTTTT. Amino acids: CATSRDRTGELFF.

In its sample, this clone was seen a few times. The gene calls are TRBV3-1 (or the pseudogene TRBV3-2) and TRBJ2-1; D is perhaps TRBD1 (7 bases). Trimming pared 0 bases from V and 12 bases from J, leaving 21 bases between. Germline V lookup: CDR1 LGHDT, CDR2 YNNKEL (reference sequence). This CDR3 region has 16 residues. Here the CDR3 DNA reads TGTGCCAGCAGCCAAGATAGCGGACAGGACCCGCGAGGGCAGTTCTTC. Amino acids: CASSQDSGQDPRGQFF.

The J gene is TRBJ1-1, the V gene TRBV2; D gene unclear. The CDR3 is 10 amino acids. Germline CDR1 is SNHLY and CDR2 is FYNNEI. The CDR3: CATANTEAFF. DNA for the CDR3: TGTGCTACAGCGAACACTGAAGCTTTCTTT.

As for this clone: The same CDR3 also results from other DNA sequences found in this sample. This chain links TRBV18 with TRBJ1-5; 8 bases match TRBD1. Germline V gene sequence: CDR1 KGHSH, CDR2 LQKENI. The junction had 3 bases not matched to a gene; V was cut back by 4 bases and J by 4 bases. CDR3 length: 14 residues. The CDR3 spells CASSLGTGNQPQHF. In DNA form, the CDR3 reads TGTGCCAGCTCACTAGGGACAGGTAATCAGCCCCAGCATTTT.

This clone was found once. This sequence joins TRBV19 and TRBJ1-3, with TRBD1 as a possible D gene (5 bases). The CDR3 contains 14 residues. Between the trimmed V and J ends, which lost 4 bases and 4 bases, there was a span of 11 bases. From germline, CDR1 is LNHDA and CDR2 SQIVND (reference sequence). The CDR3 loop is CASSTPTGGNTIYF. The CDR3 nucleotides are TGTGCCAGTAGTACCCCAACAGGAGGAAACACCATATATTTT.

Only one count was recorded for this clone. The CDR3 protein is CASSLKGPRWRGYTF. CDR3 nucleotides: TGTGCCAGCAGCTTAAAAGGACCCAGGTGGAGGGGCTACACCTTC. The V call is TRBV11-3, the J call TRBJ1-2; D ambiguous. Germline CDR1 reads SGHNT; CDR2 reads YENEEA. Trimming pared 2 bases from V and 8 bases from J, leaving 18 bases between. This CDR3 spans 15 amino acids.